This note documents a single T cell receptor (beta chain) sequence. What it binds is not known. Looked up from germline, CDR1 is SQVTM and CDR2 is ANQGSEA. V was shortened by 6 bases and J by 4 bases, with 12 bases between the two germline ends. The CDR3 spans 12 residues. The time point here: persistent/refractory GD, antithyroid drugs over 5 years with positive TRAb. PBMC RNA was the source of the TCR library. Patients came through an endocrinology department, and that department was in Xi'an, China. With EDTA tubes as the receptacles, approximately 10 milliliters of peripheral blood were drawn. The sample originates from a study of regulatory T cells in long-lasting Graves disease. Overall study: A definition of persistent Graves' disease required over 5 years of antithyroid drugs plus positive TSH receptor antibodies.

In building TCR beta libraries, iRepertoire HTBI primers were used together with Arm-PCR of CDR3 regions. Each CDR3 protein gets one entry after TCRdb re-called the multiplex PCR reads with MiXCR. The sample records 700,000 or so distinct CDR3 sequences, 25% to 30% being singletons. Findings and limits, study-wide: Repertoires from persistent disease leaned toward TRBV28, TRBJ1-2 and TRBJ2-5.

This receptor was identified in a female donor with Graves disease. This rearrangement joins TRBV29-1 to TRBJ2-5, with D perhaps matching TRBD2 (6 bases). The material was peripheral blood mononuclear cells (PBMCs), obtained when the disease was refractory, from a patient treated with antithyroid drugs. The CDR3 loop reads CSVGQGGETQYF. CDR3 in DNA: TGCAGCGTCGGGCAGGGAGGAGAGACCCAGTACTTC.